This is a list of T cell receptor beta chains from one sample in a study of Ad26.COV2.S vaccination and SARS-CoV-2 variants. TCRdb keeps only in-frame clones here, not all; method: immunoSEQ multiplex PCR. The sample gives some 640,000 clones, roughly nine tenths of which show up once; about 1.5% is in the top ten. The input for sequencing was peripheral blood, taken in a trial of Ad26.COV2.S vaccine versus placebo. These TCRs come from a person between 18 and 60 years old who received the Ad26.COV2.S COVID-19 vaccine or a placebo. The CDR3 runs from the conserved cysteine through the conserved F or W. A D gene is named only where the DNA matches it firmly.

j_call: TRBJ2-3; d_call: -; v_call: TRBV7-2; cdr3_aa: CASSLRRSTDTQYF
j_call: TRBJ2-1; d_call: -; v_call: TRBV11-3; cdr3_aa: CASSPRDALDEQFF
j_call: TRBJ2-1; d_call: -; v_call: TRBV24-1; cdr3_aa: CATSGEVEQFF
j_call: TRBJ2-2; d_call: -; v_call: TRBV30; cdr3_aa: CAWNSPFTGELFF
j_call: TRBJ2-3; d_call: -; v_call: TRBV18; cdr3_aa: CASAGWDTDTQYF
j_call: TRBJ2-1; d_call: -; v_call: TRBV10-1; cdr3_aa: CASSPTGSGPPNNEQFF
j_call: TRBJ1-2; d_call: -; v_call: TRBV7-9; cdr3_aa: CASSLPQGSNYGYTF
j_call: TRBJ1-3; d_call: TRBD1; v_call: TRBV6-1; cdr3_aa: CASSELAGGSGNTIYF
j_call: TRBJ1-1; d_call: TRBD1; v_call: TRBV29-1; cdr3_aa: CSVAPGQGWAAFF
j_call: TRBJ2-3; d_call: -; v_call: TRBV15; cdr3_aa: CATSRDSGADTQYF
j_call: TRBJ1-2; d_call: -; v_call: TRBV19; cdr3_aa: CASSINQARSYGYTF
j_call: TRBJ1-5; d_call: -; v_call: TRBV18; cdr3_aa: CASSPSVFNQPQHF
j_call: TRBJ2-1; d_call: -; v_call: TRBV3-1/TRBV3-2; cdr3_aa: CASSQDPWQAGRYEQFF
j_call: TRBJ1-1; d_call: TRBD1; v_call: TRBV5-6; cdr3_aa: CASSLRDRPWGTEAFF
j_call: TRBJ2-1; d_call: -; v_call: TRBV12-3/TRBV12-4; cdr3_aa: CASSPRNEQFF
j_call: TRBJ1-1; d_call: -; v_call: TRBV4-1; cdr3_aa: CASSQAMGYNTEAFF
j_call: TRBJ2-7; d_call: TRBD2; v_call: TRBV29-1; cdr3_aa: CSVGPGTSSYEQYF
j_call: TRBJ2-6; d_call: -; v_call: TRBV7-8; cdr3_aa: CASSLTGANVLTF
j_call: TRBJ1-1; d_call: -; v_call: TRBV29-1; cdr3_aa: CSAQGYDKAFF
j_call: TRBJ2-7; d_call: -; v_call: TRBV27; cdr3_aa: CASSSGTEEGDYEQYF
j_call: TRBJ2-1; d_call: -; v_call: TRBV18; cdr3_aa: CASSPPGLVYNEQFF
j_call: TRBJ1-6; d_call: -; v_call: TRBV7-9; cdr3_aa: CASSSGPLSPLHF
j_call: TRBJ1-1; d_call: TRBD1; v_call: TRBV27; cdr3_aa: CASSLTGGNTEAFF
j_call: TRBJ1-5; d_call: -; v_call: TRBV5-1; cdr3_aa: CASSRGGANQPQHF
j_call: TRBJ2-7; d_call: -; v_call: TRBV18; cdr3_aa: CASSPPGSLVPEQYF
j_call: TRBJ1-5; d_call: -; v_call: TRBV19; cdr3_aa: CASSMNRERTHQPQHF
j_call: TRBJ2-5; d_call: TRBD1; v_call: TRBV6-5; cdr3_aa: CASSQDRGRETQYF
j_call: TRBJ2-7; d_call: -; v_call: TRBV4-3; cdr3_aa: CASSQDAYEQYF
j_call: TRBJ2-5; d_call: -; v_call: TRBV27; cdr3_aa: CASSILWETQYF
j_call: TRBJ2-7; d_call: TRBD1; v_call: TRBV18; cdr3_aa: CASSTDRVNYEQYF
j_call: TRBJ1-1; d_call: TRBD1; v_call: TRBV18; cdr3_aa: CASGQVRMNTEAFF
j_call: TRBJ2-3; d_call: -; v_call: TRBV24-1; cdr3_aa: CATQSPGTDTQYF
j_call: TRBJ2-1; d_call: -; v_call: TRBV7-9; cdr3_aa: CASSLEVSQFF
j_call: TRBJ2-7; d_call: TRBD2; v_call: TRBV10-3; cdr3_aa: CAISESASGAYEQYF
j_call: TRBJ2-5; d_call: TRBD1; v_call: TRBV6-1; cdr3_aa: CASSLTGEETQYF
j_call: TRBJ1-5; d_call: -; v_call: TRBV7-4; cdr3_aa: CASSPGASNQPQHF
j_call: TRBJ1-4; d_call: TRBD1; v_call: TRBV30; cdr3_aa: CAWSRTGGTNEKLFF
j_call: TRBJ2-4; d_call: -; v_call: TRBV6-2/TRBV6-3; cdr3_aa: CASSYGRGWDSSNIQYF
j_call: TRBJ1-1; d_call: -; v_call: TRBV29-1; cdr3_aa: CSANTVLNTEAFF
j_call: TRBJ1-2; d_call: -; v_call: TRBV2; cdr3_aa: CASREAGQSYGYTF
j_call: TRBJ1-4; d_call: TRBD1; v_call: TRBV6-4; cdr3_aa: CASSRTGKDEKLFF
j_call: TRBJ2-2; d_call: -; v_call: TRBV4-2; cdr3_aa: CASSQGSTVNTGELFF
j_call: TRBJ2-1; d_call: TRBD2; v_call: TRBV5-6; cdr3_aa: CASRPRTSGRSEQFF
j_call: TRBJ2-2; d_call: TRBD1; v_call: TRBV7-9; cdr3_aa: CASSEDRGQTGELFF
j_call: TRBJ2-3; d_call: TRBD2; v_call: TRBV7-2; cdr3_aa: CASSSRLAGPNRGTDTQYF